This TCR beta chain derives from a study of early T cells in non-severe SARS-CoV-2 infection. Study details: The study sequenced bulk RNA from unsorted whole blood, with chains unpaired.

Whole-study findings and limits: VDJdb-based annotation leaned toward anti-spike CD8 responses and missed private and CD4 specificities.

Details on this clonotype: The antigen is undetermined.

Per the germline V gene, CDR1 is SGHTA and CDR2 is FQGTGA. With V trimmed by 1 base and J by 5 bases, 6 bases remained unmatched. The CDR3 is made up of 16 amino acids. cDNA molecules, individually, were tagged with unique molecular identifiers. TCRdb ran MiXCR on the 5' RACE reads and lists one entry per CDR3 protein. This table has more than 50,000 distinct CDR3 sequences, 15% appearing once. This material consisted of whole blood, taken at baseline. The rearrangement joins TRBV7-3 to TRBJ2-3, with 10 bases aligning to TRBD2. The origin of this receptor is an adult who was a healthcare worker with PCR-confirmed SARS-CoV-2 infection or an uninfected control (not recorded which). Here the CDR3 DNA reads TGTGCCAGCAGCTTAAGGCTAGCGGGAGCAAGAGATACGCAGTATTTT. Translation gives CASSLRLAGARDTQYF.